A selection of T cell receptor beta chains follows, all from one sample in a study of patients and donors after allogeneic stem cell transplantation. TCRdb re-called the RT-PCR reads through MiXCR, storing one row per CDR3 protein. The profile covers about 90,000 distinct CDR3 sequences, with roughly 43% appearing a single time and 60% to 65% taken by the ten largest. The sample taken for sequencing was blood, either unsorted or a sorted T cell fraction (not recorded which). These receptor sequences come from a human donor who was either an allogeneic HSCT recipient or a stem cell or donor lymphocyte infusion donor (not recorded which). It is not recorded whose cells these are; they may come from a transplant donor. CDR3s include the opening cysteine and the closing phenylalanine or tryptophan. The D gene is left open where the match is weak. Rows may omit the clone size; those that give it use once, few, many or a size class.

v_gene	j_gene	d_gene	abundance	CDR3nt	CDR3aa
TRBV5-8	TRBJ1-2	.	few	TGTGCCAGCAGCTTGGCCGGGGGGCAAACCTTC	CASSLAGGQTF
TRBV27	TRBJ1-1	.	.	TGTGCCAGCAGTTTAAAGTATCCCAGGTTAAACACTGAAGCTTTCTTT	CASSLKYPRLNTEAFF
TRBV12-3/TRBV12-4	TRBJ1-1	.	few	TGTGCCAGCAGTTTGAGGGATACTGAAGCTTTCTTT	CASSLRDTEAFF
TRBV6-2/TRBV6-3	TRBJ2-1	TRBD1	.	TGTGCCAGCAGTCAACATCAGGGGGCGGGCGATGAGCAGTTCTTC	CASSQHQGAGDEQFF
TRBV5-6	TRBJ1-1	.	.	TGTGCCAGCAGCCCGCTCCGGAGACCGAACACTGAAGCTTTCTTT	CASSPLRRPNTEAFF
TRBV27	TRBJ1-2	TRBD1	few	TGTGCCAGCAGTTTTCAAGGACAGGGGGCCCCCTATGGCTACACCTTC	CASSFQGQGAPYGYTF
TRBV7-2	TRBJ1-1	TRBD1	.	TGTGCCAGCAGACCCTCACAGGGGTCGACTGAAGCTTTCTTT	CASRPSQGSTEAFF
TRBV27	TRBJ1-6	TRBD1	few	TGTGCCAGCAGTACCAAAGGACAGGGTTCAGGACCCCTCCACTTT	CASSTKGQGSGPLHF
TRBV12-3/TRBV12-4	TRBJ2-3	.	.	TGTGCTGGTTCGCGGGACACAGATACGCAGTATTTT	CAGSRDTDTQYF
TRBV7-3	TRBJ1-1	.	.	TGTGCCAGCAGCTTATCCCCGGACACTGAAGCTTTCTTT	CASSLSPDTEAFF
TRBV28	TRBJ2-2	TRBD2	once	TGTGCCGGTAGCGGGAGTTCAACCGGGGAGCTGTTTTTT	CAGSGSSTGELFF
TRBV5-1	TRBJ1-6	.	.	TGCGCCAGCAGCTCAACGACGGGACAAGATAATTCACCCCTCCACTTT	CASSSTTGQDNSPLHF
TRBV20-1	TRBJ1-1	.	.	TGCAGTGGAGTGAACACTGAAGCTTTCTTT	CSGVNTEAFF
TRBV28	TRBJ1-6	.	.	TGTGCCAGCAGTATCACCAGTAACCGTCCTCCGATCCTCCACTTT	CASSITSNRPPILHF
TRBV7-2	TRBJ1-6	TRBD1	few	TGTGCCAGCAGCACGAGACAGGGATCTAATTCACCCCTCCACTTT	CASSTRQGSNSPLHF
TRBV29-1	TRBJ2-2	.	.	TGCAGCGTTGAATCAGGGCCCGGGGAGCTGTTTTTT	CSVESGPGELFF
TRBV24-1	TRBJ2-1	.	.	TGTGCCACCAGTGCTACTAAGTACAATGAGCAGTTCTTC	CATSATKYNEQFF
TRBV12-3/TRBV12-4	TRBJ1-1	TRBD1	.	TGTGCCAGCAACCCACAGGGGGTTCTTGCTGAAGCTTTCTTT	CASNPQGVLAEAFF
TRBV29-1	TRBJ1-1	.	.	TGCAGCGGCCGGGTAAACACTGAAGCTTTCTTT	CSGRVNTEAFF
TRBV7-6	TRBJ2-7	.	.	TGTGCCAGCAGCTTATTAACCAGATCCTACGAGCAGTACTTC	CASSLLTRSYEQYF
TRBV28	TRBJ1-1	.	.	TGTGCCAGCAGTTTCCCGACTGTTGGGATGAACACTGAAGCTTTCTTT	CASSFPTVGMNTEAFF
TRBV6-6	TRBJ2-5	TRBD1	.	TGTGCCAGCCGAAGGGGACAGGAGGGGAAAGAGACCCAGTACTTC	CASRRGQEGKETQYF
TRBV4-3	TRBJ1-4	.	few	TGCGCCAGCAGCCAAGCCTACGTCTTAAATAATGAAAAACTGTTTTTT	CASSQAYVLNNEKLFF
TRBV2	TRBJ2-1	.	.	TGTGCCAGCAGGGCAACGCAGCAGTTCTTC	CASRATQQFF
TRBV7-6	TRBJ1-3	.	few	TGTGCCAGCACCCTGGGATCTGGAAACACCATATATTTT	CASTLGSGNTIYF
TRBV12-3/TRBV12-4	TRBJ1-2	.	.	TGTGCCAGCACCCCCCCTCCGCCCGTTGGCTACACCTTC	CASTPPPPVGYTF
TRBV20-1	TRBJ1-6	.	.	TGCAGTGCTAGAGACGGCAGCAAGAATTCACCCCTCCACTTT	CSARDGSKNSPLHF
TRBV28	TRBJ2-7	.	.	TGTGCCAGCAGCTCTAATAGGGAGCAGTACTTC	CASSSNREQYF
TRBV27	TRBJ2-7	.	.	TGTGCCAGCAGTGTCGACGGAACCGCCTACGAGCAGTACTTC	CASSVDGTAYEQYF
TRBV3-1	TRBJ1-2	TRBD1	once	TGTGCCAGCAGCCCCGGGACAGGGGGCGTCTATGGCTACACCTTC	CASSPGTGGVYGYTF
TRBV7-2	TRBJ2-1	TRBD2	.	TGTGCCAGCAGTCTCAGACTAGCGGGAAGTAATGAGCAGTTCTTC	CASSLRLAGSNEQFF
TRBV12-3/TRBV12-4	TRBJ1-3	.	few	TGTGCCAGCAGTTTAGGGACAGTCTCTGGAAACACCATATATTTT	CASSLGTVSGNTIYF
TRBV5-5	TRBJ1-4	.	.	TGTGCCAGCAGCGGTTTTATGATGGCAACTAATGAAAAACTGTTTTTT	CASSGFMMATNEKLFF
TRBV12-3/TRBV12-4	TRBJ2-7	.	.	TGTGCCAGCAGTCTCTGGGACACTTCCTACGAGCAGTACTTC	CASSLWDTSYEQYF
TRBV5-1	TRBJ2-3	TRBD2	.	TGCGCCAGCAGCTCCGGAGGGTCAGCGGGGCTCACAGATACGCAGTATTTT	CASSSGGSAGLTDTQYF
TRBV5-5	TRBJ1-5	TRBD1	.	TGTGCCAGCAGCCAAACCCCGACAGGGGGCAATCAGCCCCAGCATTTT	CASSQTPTGGNQPQHF
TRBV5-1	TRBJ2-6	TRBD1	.	TGCGCCAGCAGCACCCGGGACAGGAGCTCTGGGGCCAACGTCCTGACTTTC	CASSTRDRSSGANVLTF
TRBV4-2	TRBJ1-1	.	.	TGTGCCAGCAGCCAAGTGAGGTTGTTGAACACTGAAGCTTTCTTT	CASSQVRLLNTEAFF
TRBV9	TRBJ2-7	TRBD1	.	TGTGCCAGCAGCGAGGGACAGGAGATCTACGAGCAGTACTTC	CASSEGQEIYEQYF
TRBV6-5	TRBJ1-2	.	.	TGTGCCAGCAGCACGGGACCCTACGACGGAGCTAACTATGGCTACACCTTC	CASSTGPYDGANYGYTF
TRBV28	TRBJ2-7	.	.	TGTGCCAGCAGGAAATACGAGCAGTACTTC	CASRKYEQYF
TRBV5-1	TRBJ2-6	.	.	TGCGCCAGCAGCTCCAGGGGCTCTGGGGCCAACGTCCTGACTTTC	CASSSRGSGANVLTF
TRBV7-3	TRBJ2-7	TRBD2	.	TGTGCCAGCAGCTTGGAAGCGGGAGAAATCTCCGAGCAGTACTTC	CASSLEAGEISEQYF
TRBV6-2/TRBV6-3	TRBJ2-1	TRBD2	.	TGTGCCAGCAGCTCGGGACTAGCGGGAGGGGATGAGCAGTTCTTC	CASSSGLAGGDEQFF
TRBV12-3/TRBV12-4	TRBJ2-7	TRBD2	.	TGTGCCAGCAGTTTTGGGACTAGCGGTTGGGGCGAGCAGTACTTC	CASSFGTSGWGEQYF
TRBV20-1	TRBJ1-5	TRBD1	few	TGCAGTGCTACTACACAGGGGGCGCTTATAGGGTCCCAGCATTTT	CSATTQGALIGSQHF
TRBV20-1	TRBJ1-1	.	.	TGCAGTGCTAGTTCGGGCAGGGGCACTGAAGCTTTCTTT	CSASSGRGTEAFF
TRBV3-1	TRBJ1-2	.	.	TGTGCCAGCAGCGGGGGTACCTTAATCTCTAACTATGGCTACACCTTC	CASSGGTLISNYGYTF
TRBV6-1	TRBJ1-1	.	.	TGTGCCAGCAGTATCTCCTTGAACACTGAAGCTTTCTTT	CASSISLNTEAFF
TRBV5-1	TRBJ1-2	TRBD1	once	TGCGCCAGCAGCTTGGATACAGGGGGGTATGGCTACACCTTC	CASSLDTGGYGYTF
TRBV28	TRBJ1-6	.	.	TGTGCCAGCAGTTTAGAGTTGGCCGCACGGTCACCCCTCCACTTT	CASSLELAARSPLHF
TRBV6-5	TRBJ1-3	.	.	TGTGCCAGCAGCTACGACAGGAGCTCTGGAAACACCATATATTTT	CASSYDRSSGNTIYF
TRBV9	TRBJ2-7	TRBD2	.	TGTGCCAGCAGCACAACACCGGGGGGCTACGAGCAGTACTTC	CASSTTPGGYEQYF